The source of this TCR beta chain is a study of blood T cell repertoires in COVID-19. Study overall: Specimens from acute and convalescent COVID-19 originated in the United States, Italy and Spain. T cells, B-cell-depleted T cells, or PBMCs provided the cDNA or gDNA that served as material.

In the original analysis: Amplification of reference gene primers was used by the study to estimate nucleated cell counts. Method: immunoSEQ multiplex PCR; TCRdb's copy keeps in-frame clones and lacks some. That table is the source of V, J and clone size, and D and trimming were worked out from the DNA. Of fewer than 75,000 clones detected, about 89% appear once; the ten largest clones hold 8% to 9.5%. This receptor was taken from a man in his forties or fifties with active COVID-19. The sequenced sample consisted of peripheral blood.

The CDR3 DNA reads TGTGCCAGTACGGGGACAGAAATTAATCAGCCCCAGCATTTT. It encodes CASTGTEINQPQHF. The rearrangement links TRBV19 to TRBJ1-5, with 7 bases aligning to TRBD1. V lost 7 bases and J lost 4; bases outside the gene matches: 7. This CDR3 is 14 amino acids long. The germline V gene encodes CDR1 LNHDA and CDR2 SQIVND (reference sequence).